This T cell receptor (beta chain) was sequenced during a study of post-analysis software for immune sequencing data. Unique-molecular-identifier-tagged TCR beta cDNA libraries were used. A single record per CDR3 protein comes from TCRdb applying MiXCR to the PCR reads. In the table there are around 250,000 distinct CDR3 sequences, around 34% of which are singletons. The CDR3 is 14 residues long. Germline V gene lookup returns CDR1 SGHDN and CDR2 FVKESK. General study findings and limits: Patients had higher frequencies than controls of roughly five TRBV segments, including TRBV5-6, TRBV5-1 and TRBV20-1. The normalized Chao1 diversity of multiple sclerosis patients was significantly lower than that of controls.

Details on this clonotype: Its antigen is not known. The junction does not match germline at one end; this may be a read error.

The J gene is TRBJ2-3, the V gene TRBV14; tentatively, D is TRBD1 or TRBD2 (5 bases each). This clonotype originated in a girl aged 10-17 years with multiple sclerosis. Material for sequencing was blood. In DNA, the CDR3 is TGTGCCGGCAGCCAGAGGGGACGGGCAGATACGCAGTATTTT. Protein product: CAGSQRGRADTQYF.